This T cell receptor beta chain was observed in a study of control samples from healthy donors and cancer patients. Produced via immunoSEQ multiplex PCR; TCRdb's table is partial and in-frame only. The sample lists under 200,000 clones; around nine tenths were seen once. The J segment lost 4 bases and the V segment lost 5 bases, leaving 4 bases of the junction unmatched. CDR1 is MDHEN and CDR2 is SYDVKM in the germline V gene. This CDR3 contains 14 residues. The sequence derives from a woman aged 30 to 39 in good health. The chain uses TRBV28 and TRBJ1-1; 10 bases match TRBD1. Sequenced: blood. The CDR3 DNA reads TGTGCCAGCAGTGTGGGACAGGGGACCACTGAAGCTTTCTTT. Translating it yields CASSVGQGTTEAFF.